Following are 3 T cell receptor beta chains from one sample sequenced in a study of metastatic and nonmetastatic thyroid tumors. TCRdb re-called the PCR reads via MiXCR. The sample lists 8,000 to 10,000 clones; under 15% were seen once. No patient had received any treatment before thyroid surgery. Input material: blood. The receptors originated from a female donor with papillary thyroid cancer or a benign thyroid nodule (not recorded which). Some clones in this sample may be carry-over from other donors' samples.

Details on this clone: The germline gene is not matched at one end of the junction; a read error may be the cause. The rearrangement links TRBV5-1 to TRBJ1-1, with D uncertain. TRBJ2-7 matches the DNA end more closely, so the J call is doubtful. This CDR3 contains 12 residues. Germline CDR1 reads SGHRS; CDR2 reads YFSETQ. CDR3 region: CASSGVSAQQYF. CDR3 in DNA: TGCGCAAGCAGTGGGGTCTCAGCACAGCAGTACTTC.

In its sample, this clone is medium-sized. V usage is TRBV3-1 and J usage is TRBJ2-5, with D maybe TRBD2 (6 bases). The germline V gene has CDR1 LGHDT and CDR2 YNNKEL (reference sequence). The CDR3 has 14 residues. The V and J ends lost 4 bases and 2 bases respectively, with 11 bases between them. The CDR3 coding sequence is TGTGCCAGCAGCCTCGGGACTCCGCAAGAGACCCAGTACTTC. It codes for CASSLGTPQETQYF.

The rearrangement joins TRBV28 to TRBJ2-3, with D hard to call. V dropped 4 bases and J dropped 5 bases, with 19 bases sitting between them. The V gene's germline CDR1 is MDHEN and CDR2 SYDVKM. The CDR3 covers 16 residues. The CDR3 sequence is CASSSAVTSGGDTQYF. CDR3 DNA sequence: TGTGCCAGCAGTTCCGCCGTGACATCCGGCGGAGATACGCAGTATTTT.